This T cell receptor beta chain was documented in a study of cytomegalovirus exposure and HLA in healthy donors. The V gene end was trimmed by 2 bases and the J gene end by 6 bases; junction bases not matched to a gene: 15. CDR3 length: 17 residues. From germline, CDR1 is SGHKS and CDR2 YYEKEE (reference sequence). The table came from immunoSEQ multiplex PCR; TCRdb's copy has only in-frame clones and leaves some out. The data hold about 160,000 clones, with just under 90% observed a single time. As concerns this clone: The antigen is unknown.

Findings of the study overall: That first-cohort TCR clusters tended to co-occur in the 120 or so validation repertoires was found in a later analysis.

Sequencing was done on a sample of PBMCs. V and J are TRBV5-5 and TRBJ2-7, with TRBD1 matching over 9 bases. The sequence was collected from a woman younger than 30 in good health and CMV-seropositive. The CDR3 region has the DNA TGTGCCAGCAGCTTTCCCGCACAGGGGGCGTCCCATGGCGAGCAGTACTTC. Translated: CASSFPAQGASHGEQYF.